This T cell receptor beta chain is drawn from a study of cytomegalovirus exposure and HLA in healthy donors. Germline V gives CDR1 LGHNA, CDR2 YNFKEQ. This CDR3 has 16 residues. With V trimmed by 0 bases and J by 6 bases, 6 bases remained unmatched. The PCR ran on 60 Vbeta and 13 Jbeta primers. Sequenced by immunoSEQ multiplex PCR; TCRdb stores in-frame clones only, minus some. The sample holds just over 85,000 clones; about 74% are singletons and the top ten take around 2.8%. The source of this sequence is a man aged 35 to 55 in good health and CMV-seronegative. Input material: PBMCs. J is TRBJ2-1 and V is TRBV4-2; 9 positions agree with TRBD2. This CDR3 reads CASSQDQGLAGNEQFF. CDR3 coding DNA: TGTGCCAGCAGCCAAGATCAGGGACTAGCAGGCAATGAGCAGTTCTTC.